This passage covers 27 T cell receptor beta chains from one sample sequenced in a study of blood T cell repertoires in COVID-19. TCRdb's table, derived via immunoSEQ multiplex PCR, lists solely in-frame clones and lacks some. The table records about 91,000 clones, around 80% of them present only once. The sequenced sample was peripheral blood. These TCRs come from a man in his 70s with acute or convalescent COVID-19.

V usage is TRBV30 and J usage is TRBJ2-3, with 7 bases that match TRBD2. V was clipped by 5 bases and J by 1 base; unmatched bases: 9. CDR3 length: 15 amino acids. Germline V gives CDR1 GTSNPN, CDR2 SVGIG (reference sequence). The CDR3 reads CAWQDYAGGTDTQYF. The CDR3 region has the DNA TGTGCCTGGCAGGACTACGCGGGGGGCACAGATACGCAGTATTTT.

CDR3 coding DNA: TGTGCCAGCAGCTCATTAGGTTCAGGCCCGGGGTACAATGAGCAGTTCTTC. It translates to CASSSLGSGPGYNEQFF. The rearrangement links TRBV7-3 to TRBJ2-1; D may be TRBD2 (5 bases). V was clipped by 4 bases and J by 4 bases, with 20 bases between them. The CDR3 length is 17 residues. CDR1 and CDR2 from the germline V gene are SGHTA and FQGTGA.

The rearrangement joins TRBV7-2 to TRBJ2-7, with 8 bases matching TRBD1. Germline CDR1 and CDR2: SGHTA and FQGNSA. The CDR3 is made up of 15 amino acids. J was trimmed by 4 bases and V by 5 bases; bases with no gene match: 10. The DNA of the CDR3 is TGTGCCAGCAGCCCCCCCGGGACAGGCCTTTACGAGCAGTACTTC. Translating it yields CASSPPGTGLYEQYF. Combining the CDR3 with reference TRBV7-2 and TRBJ2-7 gives the whole variable domain GAGVSQSPSNKVTEKGKDVELRCDPISGHTALYWYRQSLGQGLEFLIYFQGNSAPDKSGLPSDRFSAERTGGSVSTLTIQRTQQEDSAVYLCASSPPGTGLYEQYFGPGTRLTVT.

V and J are TRBV28 and TRBJ1-4; TRBD1 is a possible D gene (5 bases). Trimming stripped 6 bases from V and 4 bases from J, with 15 bases between. The CDR3 has 15 amino acids. CDR1 is MDHEN and CDR2 is SYDVKM in the germline V gene. The CDR3 DNA is TGTGCCAGCAGGGGCGGGGCTCGCTTTAATGAAAAACTGTTTTTT. Translated, it gives CASRGGARFNEKLFF.

The chain recombines TRBV5-1 with TRBJ2-3; a possible D gene is TRBD1 (6 bases). V gave up 4 bases and J gave up 4 bases, with 19 bases separating them. The CDR3 has 16 amino acids. Germline V CDR1 and CDR2: SGHRS, YFSETQ. This CDR3 is CASSLRGRGTSDTQYF. CDR3 sequence (DNA): TGCGCCAGCAGCCTCAGGGGTCGTGGGACCTCAGATACGCAGTATTTT.

The genes are TRBV24-1 and TRBJ2-2, with 9 bases identical to TRBD1. This CDR3 has 20 amino acids. V shed 5 bases and J 2 bases; nucleotides not matched to a gene: 17. Germline V gene lookup returns CDR1 KGHDR and CDR2 SFDVKD. CDR3 protein: CATSGFRGQGEIENTGELFF. The CDR3 DNA reads TGTGCCACCAGTGGGTTCCGGGGACAGGGAGAGATTGAAAACACCGGGGAGCTGTTTTTT.

This clone was picked up a small number of times. The J gene is TRBJ1-6, the V gene TRBV9; possibly TRBD1 for D (5 bases). CDR1 SGDLS and CDR2 YYNGEE come from the germline V gene. The length of the CDR3 is 15 residues. V shed 3 bases and J shed 8 bases, with 15 bases lying between them. Here the CDR3 DNA reads TGTGCCAGCAGCGCGGGAGGAGGGGAGTATTCACCCCTCCACTTT. Translating it yields CASSAGGGEYSPLHF. Filled out from reference TRBV9 and TRBJ1-6, the complete variable domain reads DSGVTQTPKHLITATGQRVTLRCSPRSGDLSVYWYQQSLDQGLQFLIQYYNGEERAKGNILERFSAQQFPDLHSELNLSSLELGDSALYFCASSAGGGEYSPLHFGNGTRLTVT.

This rearrangement joins TRBV5-1 to TRBJ2-3, with 8 bases lining up with TRBD1. The ends lost 0 bases at V and 2 bases at J; junction bases unmatched: 5. The germline V gene has CDR1 SGHRS and CDR2 YFSETQ. There are 16 residues in the CDR3. CDR3 DNA sequence: TGCGCCAGCAGCTTGGGACAGGGGCCGAACACAGATACGCAGTATTTT. This sequence encodes CASSLGQGPNTDTQYF. The whole variable domain, filled in from reference TRBV5-1 and TRBJ2-3, reads KAGVTQTPRYLIKTRGQQVTLSCSPISGHRSVSWYQQTPGQGLQFLFEYFSETQRNKGNFPGRFSGRQFSNSRSEMNVSTLELGDSALYLCASSLGQGPNTDTQYFGPGTRLTVL.

This chain uses TRBV7-3 with TRBJ2-7; TRBD2 is a possible D gene (7 bases). Per the germline V gene, CDR1 is SGHTA and CDR2 is FQGTGA. The CDR3 is made up of 14 amino acids. V gave up 5 bases and J gave up 4 bases, with 15 bases separating them. CDR3 protein: CASSPYGGLYEQYF. For the CDR3, the DNA is TGTGCCAGCAGCCCATACGGGGGGCTATACGAGCAGTACTTC.

V usage is TRBV5-1 and J usage is TRBJ1-1; D may be TRBD1 (6 bases). Between the trimmed V and J ends, which lost 3 bases and 3 bases, there was a span of 12 bases. CDR1 and CDR2 from the germline V gene are SGHRS and YFSETQ. The CDR3 has 14 amino acids. CDR3 bases: TGCGCCAGCAGCTACACAGGGAAGGACACTGAAGCTTTCTTT. Translated: CASSYTGKDTEAFF.

The rearrangement uses TRBV28 and TRBJ2-7; 7 positions agree with TRBD1. The J segment lost 5 bases and the V segment lost 3 bases, leaving 10 bases of the junction unmatched. This CDR3 is built from 15 residues. In germline, CDR1 is MDHEN, CDR2 SYDVKM. For the CDR3, the DNA is TGTGCCAGCAGTTTGTTCCAGACAGGGAACGACGAGCAGTACTTC. Protein sequence: CASSLFQTGNDEQYF.

The chain carries TRBV9 and TRBJ1-2, with D perhaps TRBD1 (6 bases). CDR1 is SGDLS and CDR2 is YYNGEE in the germline V gene. The CDR3 runs to 18 residues. With 3 bases removed from V and 0 bases from J, the gap between germline ends came to 21 bases. Here the CDR3 reads CASSAQGQGLNTNYGYTF. CDR3 DNA: TGTGCCAGCAGCGCACAGGGACAAGGCCTAAATACTAACTATGGCTACACCTTC.

The chain is built from TRBV7-2 and TRBJ2-4; 7 bases agree with TRBD1. Germline V gives CDR1 SGHTA, CDR2 FQGNSA. Unmatched junction bases numbered 9, after V lost 5 bases and J lost 8 bases. This CDR3 region has 14 residues. DNA for the CDR3: TGTGCCAGCAGCCCCTGGACAGGCGTCGACATTCAGTACTTC. Translation gives CASSPWTGVDIQYF.

The rearrangement links TRBV3-1 (or the pseudogene TRBV3-2) to TRBJ2-3; weak D call: TRBD1 (5 bases). CDR3 size: 13 residues. V was clipped by 4 bases and J by 1 base, with 6 bases between them. Germline CDR1 is LGHDT and CDR2 is YNNKEL (reference sequence). CDR3 coding DNA: TGTGCCAGCAGCCTCAGGGGCACAGATACGCAGTATTTT. Protein product: CASSLRGTDTQYF.

J is TRBJ1-2 and V is TRBV6-2 or TRBV6-3; a weak D match, TRBD1 (6 bases). The CDR3 has 14 amino acids. V was trimmed by 6 bases and J by 4 bases, leaving 15 bases between them. CDR1 is MNHEY and CDR2 is SVGEGT in the germline V gene. DNA of the CDR3: TGTGCCAGCAGCCCCCGGGAAGGGGGCTATGGCTACACCTTC. This sequence encodes CASSPREGGYGYTF.

The gene calls are TRBV21-1 and TRBJ1-1; TRBD1, the table's D call, lacks a check against the DNA. TRBV21-1 is labeled a pseudogene. CDR3 length equals 11 residues. The DNA of the CDR3 is TGTGCCAGCAGCGTACGCAGAGAAGCTTTCTTT. Its translation: CASSVRREAFF.

This chain connects TRBV5-1 to TRBJ2-5, with TRBD2 matching over 8 bases. Germline V gene lookup returns CDR1 SGHRS and CDR2 YFSETQ. J was trimmed by 3 bases and V by 0 bases; bases with no gene match: 4. This CDR3 has 15 amino acids. The CDR3 nucleotides read TGCGCCAGCAGCTTGGGTTTTAGCGGGGAAGAGACCCAGTACTTC. It translates to CASSLGFSGEETQYF.

This clone appeared a single time. CDR3 protein: CATSDLSTSGSTDTQYF. The CDR3 nucleotides are TGTGCCACCAGTGACCTTTCGACTAGCGGGAGCACAGATACGCAGTATTTT. The V gene is TRBV24-1, the J gene TRBJ2-3; 10 bases agree with TRBD2. This CDR3 has 17 amino acids. V lost 4 bases, J lost 0 bases, and 6 bases stayed unmatched. CDR1 is KGHDR, CDR2 SFDVKD, per germline.

The chain combines TRBV7-6 with TRBJ2-7, with 12 bases aligning to TRBD2. There are 18 residues in the CDR3. Germline CDR1 and CDR2: SGHVS and FNYEAQ. The V segment lost 2 bases and the J segment 6 bases; nucleotides outside the gene matches: 14. The CDR3 nucleotides read TGTGCCAGCAGCTTATCAGCAGACAGGACTAGCGGGATCCCCGAGCAGTACTTC. This gives the protein CASSLSADRTSGIPEQYF.

The CDR3 coding sequence is TGTGCCGGCGAGCGGGACTCCTACAATGAGCAGTTCTTC. Protein product: CAGERDSYNEQFF. The chain is built from TRBV2 and TRBJ2-1; 7 bases are shared with TRBD2. This CDR3 contains 13 residues. The germline CDR1 and CDR2 sequences are SNHLY and FYNNEI. Trimming at V came to 11 bases and at J to 0 bases, leaving 4 bases not matched to a gene.

The V and J genes are TRBV5-1 and TRBJ2-5; 10 positions match TRBD2. Germline V gives CDR1 SGHRS, CDR2 YFSETQ. V dropped 0 bases and J dropped 5; count of bases not matched to a gene: 7. CDR3 length equals 16 residues. CDR3 sequence: CASSLGPSGRGETQYF. The CDR3 DNA follows: TGCGCCAGCAGCTTGGGCCCTAGCGGGAGAGGTGAGACCCAGTACTTC.

This chain uses TRBV9 with TRBJ2-2, with 14 bases aligning to TRBD2. CDR3 size: 17 residues. CDR1 is SGDLS and CDR2 is YYNGEE in the germline V gene. Trimming removed 3 bases from V and 7 bases from J; junction bases left unmatched: 8. The CDR3: CASSGGLAGVVGGELFF. CDR3 nucleotide sequence: TGTGCCAGCAGCGGGGGACTAGCGGGAGTGGTCGGCGGGGAGCTGTTTTTT.

The chain employs TRBV7-9 and TRBJ2-7, with 11 bases matching TRBD1. Germline V CDR1 and CDR2: SEHNR, FQNEAQ (reference sequence). The length of the CDR3 is 15 residues. The V segment lost 5 bases and the J segment 5 bases; nucleotides outside the gene matches: 8. CDR3 DNA: TGTGCCAGCAGCCCAATTGGACAGGGGGCTAACGAGCAGTACTTC. Its protein is CASSPIGQGANEQYF.

The rearrangement links TRBV5-4 to TRBJ2-2; 13 nucleotides line up with TRBD2. Germline V lookup: CDR1 SGHNT, CDR2 YYREEE (reference sequence). V shed 5 bases, J shed 6 bases, and the junction held 7 bases outside the gene matches. CDR3 size: 16 residues. CDR3 nucleotide sequence: TGTGCCAGCAGTTCGGGACTAGCGGGATTCGCCGGGGAGCTGTTTTTT. This translates into CASSSGLAGFAGELFF.

The chain joins TRBV7-8 to TRBJ1-5, with D maybe TRBD1 (5 bases). Deletions cut 2 bases from V and 6 bases from J, with 8 bases between. The CDR3 loop spans 13 amino acids. Germline V lookup: CDR1 SGHVS, CDR2 FQNEAQ. The DNA for the CDR3 is TGTGCCAGCAGCTTATTAAGGGGTCAGCCCCAGCATTTT. This sequence encodes CASSLLRGQPQHF.

This clone was observed a handful of times. This sequence joins TRBV28 and TRBJ2-7; D ambiguous. The V end lost 5 bases, the J end lost 5 bases, and 10 bases lay between the germline ends. The germline V gene encodes CDR1 MDHEN and CDR2 SYDVKM. The CDR3 consists of 12 residues. The CDR3 coding sequence is TGTGCCAGCAGTAAAGAGAGGCACGAGCAGTACTTC. It specifies CASSKERHEQYF.

This clone was seen a single time. The rearrangement joins TRBV6-5 to TRBJ1-2, with a possible D match to TRBD1 (5 bases). Germline V lookup: CDR1 MNHEY, CDR2 SVGAGI. This CDR3 is built from 12 residues. Trimming removed 5 bases at V and 4 bases at J, with 8 bases between. CDR3 nucleotide sequence: TGTGCCAGCAGTCCAGGGCCCTATGGCTACACCTTC. Translated, it gives CASSPGPYGYTF.